The entry that follows covers one TCR beta chain sequence. Its specificity is not known. The sample comes from a study of cytomegalovirus exposure and HLA in healthy donors. Points from the study as a whole: The study designated fewer than 200 TCR beta chains cytomegalovirus-associated. High sensitivity and specificity were reportedly achieved when the classifier diagnosed cytomegalovirus status. Later analysis identified 16,951 TCR beta sequences associated with HLA alleles, using a false discovery rate threshold of 0.05. It has been reported that TCR beta sequences accurately predicted the HLA-A and HLA-B alleles of most subjects.

PCR was performed using 60 Vbeta and 13 Jbeta primers. Clones were sequenced by immunoSEQ multiplex PCR, and TCRdb holds only the in-frame ones, with some missing. The sample table sets out approximately 110,000 clones. In germline, CDR1 is MNHNS, CDR2 SASEGT. The CDR3 runs to 15 residues. The V segment lost 4 bases and the J segment 5 bases; nucleotides outside the gene matches: 10. This receptor was obtained from a young man in good health and CMV-seronegative. V gene TRBV6-1 combines with J gene TRBJ2-7, with 8 nucleotides matching TRBD1. The sample was PBMCs. CDR3 region: CASSATGGSAHEQYF. The CDR3 coding sequence is TGTGCCAGCAGTGCCACAGGGGGGTCGGCTCACGAGCAGTACTTC.